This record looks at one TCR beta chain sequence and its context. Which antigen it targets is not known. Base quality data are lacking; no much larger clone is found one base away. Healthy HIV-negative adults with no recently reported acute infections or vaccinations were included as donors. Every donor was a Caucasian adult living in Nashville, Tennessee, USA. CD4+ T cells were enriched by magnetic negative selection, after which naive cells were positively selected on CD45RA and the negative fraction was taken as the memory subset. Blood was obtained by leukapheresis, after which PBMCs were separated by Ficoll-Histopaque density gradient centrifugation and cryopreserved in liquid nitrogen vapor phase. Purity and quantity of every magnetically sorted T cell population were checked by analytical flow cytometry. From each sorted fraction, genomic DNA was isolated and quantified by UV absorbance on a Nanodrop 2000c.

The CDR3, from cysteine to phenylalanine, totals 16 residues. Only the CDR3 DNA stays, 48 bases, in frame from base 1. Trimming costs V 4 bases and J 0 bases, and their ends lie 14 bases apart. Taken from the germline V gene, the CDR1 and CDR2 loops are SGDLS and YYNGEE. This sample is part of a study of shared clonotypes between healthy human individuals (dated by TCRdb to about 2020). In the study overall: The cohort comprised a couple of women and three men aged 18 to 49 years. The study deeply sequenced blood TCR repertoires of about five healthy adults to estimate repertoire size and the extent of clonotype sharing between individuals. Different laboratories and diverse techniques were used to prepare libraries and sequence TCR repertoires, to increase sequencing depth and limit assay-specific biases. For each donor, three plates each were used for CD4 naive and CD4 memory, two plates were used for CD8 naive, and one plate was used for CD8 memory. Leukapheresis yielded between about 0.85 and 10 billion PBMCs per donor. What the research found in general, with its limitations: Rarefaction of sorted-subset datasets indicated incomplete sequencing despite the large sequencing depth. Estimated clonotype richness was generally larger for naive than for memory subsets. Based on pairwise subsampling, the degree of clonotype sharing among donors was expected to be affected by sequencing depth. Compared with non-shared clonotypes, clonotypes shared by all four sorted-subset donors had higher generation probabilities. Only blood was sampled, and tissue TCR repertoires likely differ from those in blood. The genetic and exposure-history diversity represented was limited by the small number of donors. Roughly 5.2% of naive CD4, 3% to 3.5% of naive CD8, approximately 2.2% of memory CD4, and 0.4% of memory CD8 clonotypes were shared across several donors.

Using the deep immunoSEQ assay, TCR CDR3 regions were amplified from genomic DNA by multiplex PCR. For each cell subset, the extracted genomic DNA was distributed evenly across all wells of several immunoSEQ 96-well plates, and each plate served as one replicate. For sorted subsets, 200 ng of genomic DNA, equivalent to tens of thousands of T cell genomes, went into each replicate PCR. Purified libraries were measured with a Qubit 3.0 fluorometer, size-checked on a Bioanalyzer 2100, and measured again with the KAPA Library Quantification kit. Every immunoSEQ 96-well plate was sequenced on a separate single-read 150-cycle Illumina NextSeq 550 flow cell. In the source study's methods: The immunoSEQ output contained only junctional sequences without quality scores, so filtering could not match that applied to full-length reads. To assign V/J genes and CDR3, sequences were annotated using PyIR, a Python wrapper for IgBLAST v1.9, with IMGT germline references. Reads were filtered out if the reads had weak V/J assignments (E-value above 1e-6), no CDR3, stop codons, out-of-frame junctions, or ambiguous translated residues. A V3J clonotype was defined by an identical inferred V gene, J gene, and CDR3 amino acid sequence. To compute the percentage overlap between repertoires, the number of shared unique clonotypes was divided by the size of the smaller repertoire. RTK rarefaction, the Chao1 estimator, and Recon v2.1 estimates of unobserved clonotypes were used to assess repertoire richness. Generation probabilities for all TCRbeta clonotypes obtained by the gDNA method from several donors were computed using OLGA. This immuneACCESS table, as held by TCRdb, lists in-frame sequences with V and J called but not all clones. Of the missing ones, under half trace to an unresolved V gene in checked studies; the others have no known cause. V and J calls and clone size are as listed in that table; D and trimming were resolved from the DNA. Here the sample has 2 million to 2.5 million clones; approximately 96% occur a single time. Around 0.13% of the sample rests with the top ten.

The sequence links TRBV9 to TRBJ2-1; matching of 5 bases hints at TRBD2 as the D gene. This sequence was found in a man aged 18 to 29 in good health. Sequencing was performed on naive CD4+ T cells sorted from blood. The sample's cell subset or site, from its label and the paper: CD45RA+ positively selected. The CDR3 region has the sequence CASSTSAGSSYNEQFF. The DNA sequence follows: TGTGCCAGCAGCACTAGTGCGGGTAGCTCCTACAATGAGCAGTTCTTC.